These 15 T cell receptor beta chains were all obtained from the same sample, sequenced in a study of T cells in Graves' hyperthyroidism and ophthalmopathy. It was RNA transcripts that yielded the amplified TCR beta CDR3 regions. First-round RT-PCR targeting the TCR CDR3 was performed with the HTBI primer set. From the multiplex PCR reads, TCRdb called clonotypes with MiXCR, one entry per CDR3 protein. The repertoire holds 350,000 or so distinct CDR3 sequences, with less than 20% as singletons. Sequenced material: blood. Receptors originate from a woman in her forties with Graves' ophthalmopathy.

This clonotype was seen many times. This rearrangement joins TRBV14 to TRBJ1-1; D gene ambiguous. V gave up 4 bases and J gave up 2 bases, with 8 bases separating them. The CDR3 covers 13 residues. Germline values: CDR1 SGHDN, CDR2 FVKESK. CDR3: CASSPSPNTEAFF. The CDR3 nucleotides are TGTGCCAGCAGCCCCAGCCCTAACACTGAAGCTTTCTTT.

This clonotype was recorded at least ten times. The chain is built from TRBV28 and TRBJ1-5; no clear D gene. Deletions cut 3 bases from V and 0 bases from J, with 18 bases between. The V gene's germline CDR1 is MDHEN and CDR2 SYDVKM. The CDR3 covers 18 residues. CDR3 DNA sequence: TGTGCCAGCAGTTTCACAGAGGCCGTAATACCTAGCAATCAGCCCCAGCATTTT. This translates into CASSFTEAVIPSNQPQHF.

This clonotype has at least ten counts. This is likely a read error, given that the CDR3 carries no conserved phenylalanine or tryptophan at its end. Written as DNA, the CDR3 is TGTGCCAGTTGTCGGGAGGGTCACTACAATGAGCAGTTCCTC. It is translated as CASCREGHYNEQFL. This chain links TRBV28 with TRBJ2-1, with 8 bases matching TRBD2. The CDR3 length is 14 residues. After removal of 9 bases from V and 3 bases from J, the junction contained 7 bases not matched to a gene. Per the germline V gene, CDR1 is MDHEN and CDR2 is SYDVKM.

This clonotype was found many times. This chain uses TRBV24-1 with TRBJ2-2; 7 bases are a match to TRBD2. Germline V CDR1 and CDR2: KGHDR, SFDVKD. The trim removed 4 bases at V and 0 bases at J, leaving 4 bases unmatched. The CDR3 spans 16 residues. This CDR3 reads CATSESSGTNTGELFF. The CDR3 DNA reads as TGTGCCACCAGTGAATCAAGCGGGACGAACACCGGGGAGCTGTTTTTT.

The V gene is TRBV4-3, the J gene TRBJ2-2, with a weak D call TRBD2 (6 bases). CDR1 and CDR2 from the germline V gene are LGHNA and YSLEER. Trimming left V 4 bases short and J 3 bases short, with 15 bases between. The CDR3 has 16 amino acids. The CDR3 bases are TGCGCCAGCAGCCGAGATAGAGGCGGGGACACCGGGGAGCTGTTTTTT. As protein: CASSRDRGGDTGELFF.

This clonotype occurred a few times. The chain is built from TRBV13 and TRBJ2-7; D is undetermined. V dropped 0 bases and J dropped 5 bases, with 14 bases sitting between them. Germline V gives CDR1 PRHDT, CDR2 FYEKMQ (reference sequence). The CDR3 spans 15 residues. CDR3 amino acids: CASSLGVSWSDEQYF. DNA of the CDR3: TGTGCCAGCAGCTTAGGTGTTAGCTGGAGTGACGAGCAGTACTTC.

The chain recombines TRBV6-2 or TRBV6-3 with TRBJ1-5; the D is unclear. CDR3 length: 13 amino acids. V gave up 7 bases and J gave up 3 bases, with 10 bases separating them. Germline values: CDR1 MNHEY, CDR2 SVGEGT. The CDR3 DNA sequence: TGTGCCAGCAAAATCGATATCAATCAGCCCCAGCATTTT. It encodes CASKIDINQPQHF.

This clonotype was recorded a few times. V gene TRBV11-2 combines with J gene TRBJ2-7; 8 nucleotides agree with TRBD2. Looked up from germline, CDR1 is SGHAT and CDR2 is FQNNGV. J was trimmed by 3 bases and V by 5 bases; bases with no gene match: 15. This CDR3 has 17 residues. CDR3 sequence reads: CASSPGAGGRPHYEQYF. CDR3 nucleotide sequence: TGTGCCAGCAGCCCAGGAGCTGGCGGGAGGCCCCACTACGAGCAGTACTTC. Full variable domain (missing parts from reference TRBV11-2 and TRBJ2-7): EAGVAQSPRYKIIEKRQSVAFWCNPISGHATLYWYQQILGQGPKLLIQFQNNGVVDDSQLPKDRFSAERLKGVDSTLKIQPAKLEDSAVYLCASSPGAGGRPHYEQYFGPGTRLTVT.

This clonotype has ten or more counts. The chain carries TRBV28 and TRBJ2-7, with 10 bases matching TRBD2. The CDR3 has 15 amino acids. V dropped 6 bases and J dropped 4; count of bases not matched to a gene: 9. CDR1 and CDR2 from the germline V gene are MDHEN and SYDVKM. The CDR3 coding sequence is TGTGCCAGCAGGCCTCTAGCGGGAGCTCTATACGAGCAGTACTTC. Translated, it gives CASRPLAGALYEQYF.

The chain joins TRBV12-3 or TRBV12-4 to TRBJ2-2, with D possibly called TRBD1 or TRBD2 (7 bases each). This CDR3 spans 18 amino acids. V lost 6 bases to trimming and J lost 7 bases, with 27 bases between them. The DNA for the CDR3 is TGTGCCAGCAGCCCATGGTCAAGCTGGGAGGGGGCGGTCGGGGAGCTGTTTTTT. Amino acid sequence: CASSPWSSWEGAVGELFF.

This clonotype was picked up many times. The chain couples TRBV6-5 to TRBJ1-2, with a weak D call TRBD1 (5 bases). The CDR3 spans 16 residues. The V gene lost 4 bases and the J gene lost 4 bases, with 19 bases spanning the gap. Germline CDR1 reads MNHEY; CDR2 reads SVGAGI. The CDR3 coding sequence is TGTGCCAGCAGTTCCTCCTTACCGACAGTCTCCTATGGCTACACCTTC. Its protein is CASSSSLPTVSYGYTF.

In this sample, this clonotype turned up many times. Its ends do not fully match the called genes, so a read error is possible. The chain employs TRBV6-2 or TRBV6-3 and TRBJ2-5; 11 bases are a match to TRBD2. Germline V lookup: CDR1 MNHEY, CDR2 SVGEGT. This CDR3 contains 15 residues. The chain's CDR3 is CASSNIAGGPETRYF. The CDR3 bases are TGTGCCAGCAGTAACATAGCGGGAGGGCCGGAGACCCGGTACTTC.

This clonotype was seen repeatedly, ten times or more. V usage is TRBV5-1 and J usage is TRBJ2-7; possibly TRBD2 for D (5 bases). V lost 0 bases and J 7 bases, leaving 11 bases between the germline ends. The CDR3 sequence is 13 residues long. The germline gives CDR1 SGHRS, CDR2 YFSETQ. The CDR3 DNA sequence: TGCGCCAGCAGCTTGGGAACCGGGGAAGAGCAGTACTTC. Its translation: CASSLGTGEEQYF.

This clonotype appeared many times. The V call is TRBV2, the J call TRBJ1-5, with 8 bases fitting TRBD1. Trimming took 4 bases from V and 6 from J; bases not matched to a gene: 5. Germline values: CDR1 SNHLY, CDR2 FYNNEI. This CDR3 is built from 14 residues. The DNA for the CDR3 is TGTGCCAGCAGTGCGACAGGGGTAGGTCAGCCCCAGCATTTT. It yields the protein CASSATGVGQPQHF. Combining the CDR3 with reference TRBV2 and TRBJ1-5 gives the whole variable domain EPEVTQTPSHQVTQMGQEVILRCVPISNHLYFYWYRQILGQKVEFLVSFYNNEISEKSEIFDDQFSVERPDGSNFTLKIRSTKLEDSAMYFCASSATGVGQPQHFGDGTRLSIL.

The chain employs TRBV28 and TRBJ1-2, with TRBD1 as a possible D gene (5 bases). The germline gives CDR1 MDHEN, CDR2 SYDVKM. The V and J ends lost 4 bases and 4 bases respectively, with 13 bases between them. CDR3 size: 14 residues. The DNA for the CDR3 is TGTGCCAGCAGTTCGCAGGGCAGCGGCTATGGCTACACCTTC. It encodes CASSSQGSGYGYTF.